This T cell receptor (beta chain) was documented in a study of cytomegalovirus exposure and HLA in healthy donors. Primers for the PCR totalled 60 Vbeta and 13 Jbeta. The data were produced by immunoSEQ multiplex PCR, yet TCRdb's version contains in-frame clones alone and is incomplete. The data show 130,000 to 150,000 clones, 70% to 85% seen once. Trimming took 4 bases from V and 2 from J, leaving 8 bases between them. Per the germline V gene, CDR1 is SQVTM and CDR2 is ANQGSEA. The CDR3 spans 12 residues. The table lists this clone with a few counts. This chain connects TRBV29-1 to TRBJ1-2; the D is unclear. The sample taken for sequencing was PBMCs. The sequence derives from a woman between 55 and 75 years old in good health and CMV-seropositive. The CDR3, as DNA: TGCAGCGTTGCCCAGTCCAACTATGGCTACACCTTC. Its protein product is CSVAQSNYGYTF. Supplemented by reference TRBV29-1 and TRBJ1-2, the full variable domain reads SAVISQKPSRDICQRGTSLTIQCQVDSQVTMMFWYRQQPGQSLTLIATANQGSEATYESGFVIDKFPISRPNLTFSTLTVSNMSPEDSSIYLCSVAQSNYGYTFGSGTRLTVV.